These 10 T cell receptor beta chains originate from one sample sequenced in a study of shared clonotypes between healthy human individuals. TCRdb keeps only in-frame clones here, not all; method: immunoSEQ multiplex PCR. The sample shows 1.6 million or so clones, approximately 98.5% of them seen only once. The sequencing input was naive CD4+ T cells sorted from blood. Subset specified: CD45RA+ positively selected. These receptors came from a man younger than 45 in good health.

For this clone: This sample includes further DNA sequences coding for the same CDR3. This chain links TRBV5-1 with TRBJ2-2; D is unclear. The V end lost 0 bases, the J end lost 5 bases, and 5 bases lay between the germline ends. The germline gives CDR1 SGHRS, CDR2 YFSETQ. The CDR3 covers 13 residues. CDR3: CASSLGVTGELFF. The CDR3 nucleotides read TGCGCCAGCAGCTTGGGGGTTACCGGGGAGCTGTTTTTT.

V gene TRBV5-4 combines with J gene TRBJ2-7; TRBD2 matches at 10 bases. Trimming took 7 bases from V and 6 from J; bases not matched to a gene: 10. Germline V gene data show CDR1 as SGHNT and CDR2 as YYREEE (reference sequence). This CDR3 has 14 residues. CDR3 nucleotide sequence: TGTGCCAGCTCGGGAGGGACTAGCGTCCGCGAGCAGTACTTC. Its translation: CASSGGTSVREQYF.

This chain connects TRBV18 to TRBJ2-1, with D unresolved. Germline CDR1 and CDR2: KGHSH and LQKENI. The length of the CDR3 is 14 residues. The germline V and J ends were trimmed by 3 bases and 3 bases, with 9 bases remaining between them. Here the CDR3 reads CASSPNQVYNEQFF. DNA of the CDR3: TGTGCCAGCTCACCGAACCAGGTCTACAATGAGCAGTTCTTC. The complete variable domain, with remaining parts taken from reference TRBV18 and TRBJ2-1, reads NAGVMQNPRHLVRRRGQEARLRCSPMKGHSHVYWYRQLPEEGLKFMVYLQKENIIDESGMPKERFSAEFPKEGPSILRIQQVVRGDSAAYFCASSPNQVYNEQFFGPGTRLTVL.

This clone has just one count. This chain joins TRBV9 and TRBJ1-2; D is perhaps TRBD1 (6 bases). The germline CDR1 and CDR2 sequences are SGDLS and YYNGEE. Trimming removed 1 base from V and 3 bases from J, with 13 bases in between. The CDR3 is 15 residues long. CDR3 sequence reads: CASSVSQGRDYGYTF. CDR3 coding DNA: TGTGCCAGCAGCGTATCGCAGGGGAGGGACTATGGCTACACCTTC. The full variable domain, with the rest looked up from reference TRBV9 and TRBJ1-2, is DSGVTQTPKHLITATGQRVTLRCSPRSGDLSVYWYQQSLDQGLQFLIQYYNGEERAKGNILERFSAQQFPDLHSELNLSSLELGDSALYFCASSVSQGRDYGYTFGSGTRLTVV.

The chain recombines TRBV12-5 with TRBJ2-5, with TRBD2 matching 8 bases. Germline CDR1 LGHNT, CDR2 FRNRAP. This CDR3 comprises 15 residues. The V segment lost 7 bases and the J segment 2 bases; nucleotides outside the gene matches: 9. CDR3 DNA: TGTGCTAGTGCCCCGGGGCGACTAGCGCAAGAGACCCAGTACTTC. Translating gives CASAPGRLAQETQYF.

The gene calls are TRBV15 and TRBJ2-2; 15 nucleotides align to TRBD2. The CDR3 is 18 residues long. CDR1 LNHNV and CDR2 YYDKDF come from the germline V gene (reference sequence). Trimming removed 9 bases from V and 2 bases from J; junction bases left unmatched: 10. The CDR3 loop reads CATSGLAGGGSNTGELFF. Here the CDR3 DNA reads TGTGCCACTTCGGGACTAGCGGGAGGAGGGAGTAACACCGGGGAGCTGTTTTTT.

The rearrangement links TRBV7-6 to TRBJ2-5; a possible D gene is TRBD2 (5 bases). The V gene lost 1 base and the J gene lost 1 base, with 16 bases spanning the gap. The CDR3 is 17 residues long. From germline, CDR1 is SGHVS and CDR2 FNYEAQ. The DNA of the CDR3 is TGTGCCAGCAGCTTAGGGGCGTCCCACGCGGGCCAAGAGACCCAGTACTTC. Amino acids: CASSLGASHAGQETQYF.

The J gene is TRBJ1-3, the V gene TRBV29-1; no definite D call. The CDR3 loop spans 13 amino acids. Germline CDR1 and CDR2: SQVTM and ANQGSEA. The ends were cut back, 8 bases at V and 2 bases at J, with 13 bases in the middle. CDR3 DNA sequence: TGCAGCATACAAGACTATCCTGGAAACACCATATATTTT. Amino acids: CSIQDYPGNTIYF.

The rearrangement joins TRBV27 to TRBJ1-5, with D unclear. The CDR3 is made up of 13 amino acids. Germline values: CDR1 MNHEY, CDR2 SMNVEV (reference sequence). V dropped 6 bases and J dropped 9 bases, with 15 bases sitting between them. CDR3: CASRRQLDGPQHF. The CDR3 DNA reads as TGTGCCAGCAGACGCCAACTCGATGGGCCCCAGCATTTT.

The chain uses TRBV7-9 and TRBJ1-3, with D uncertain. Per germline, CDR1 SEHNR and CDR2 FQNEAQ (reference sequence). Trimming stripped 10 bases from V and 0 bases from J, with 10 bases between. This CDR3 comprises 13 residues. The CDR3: CAISEISGNTIYF. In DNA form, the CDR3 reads TGTGCCATCTCTGAGATCTCTGGAAACACCATATATTTT. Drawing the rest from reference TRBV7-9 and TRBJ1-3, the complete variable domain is DTGVSQNPRHKITKRGQNVTFRCDPISEHNRLYWYRQTLGQGPEFLTYFQNEAQLEKSRLLSDRFSAERPKGSFSTLEIQRTEQGDSAMYLCAISEISGNTIYFGEGSWLTVV.